This is a list of T cell receptor beta chains from one sample in a study of blood T cell repertoires in COVID-19. Generated by immunoSEQ multiplex PCR, the TCRdb table keeps only in-frame clones and is missing some. The data contain roughly 300,000 clones, more than 70% of them seen just once; the ten biggest clones take up approximately 1.3%. The sequencing sample was made of peripheral blood. Every receptor here comes from a woman aged 45-65 years with acute or convalescent COVID-19. CDR3s include the opening cysteine and the closing phenylalanine or tryptophan. Fields, in order: D gene, V gene, J gene, clone size, CDR3 protein, CDR3 DNA. D genes are given only for firm matches. Expanded clones get a size class; other rows say once, few or many, or leave the size out.

d_call: .
v_call: TRBV6-5
j_call: TRBJ1-4
clone_size: .
cdr3_aa: CASSYSIGSEKLFF
cdr3_nt: TGTGCCAGCAGTTACTCGATAGGGAGCGAAAAACTGTTTTTT

d_call: .
v_call: TRBV5-4
j_call: TRBJ1-2
clone_size: .
cdr3_aa: CASSLDSYGYTF
cdr3_nt: TGTGCCAGCAGCTTGGATAGCTATGGCTACACCTTC

d_call: TRBD2
v_call: TRBV5-4
j_call: TRBJ2-1
clone_size: .
cdr3_aa: CASSSGLAGENEQFF
cdr3_nt: TGTGCCAGCAGCTCGGGACTAGCGGGAGAGAATGAGCAGTTCTTC

d_call: TRBD2
v_call: TRBV19
j_call: TRBJ2-1
clone_size: .
cdr3_aa: CASSNPSGRYSSYNEQFF
cdr3_nt: TGTGCCAGTAGTAATCCTAGCGGGAGGTACAGCTCCTACAATGAGCAGTTCTTC

d_call: TRBD1
v_call: TRBV29-1
j_call: TRBJ1-2
clone_size: .
cdr3_aa: CSVEAWTGGDYGYTF
cdr3_nt: TGCAGCGTTGAAGCCTGGACAGGGGGGGACTATGGCTACACCTTC

d_call: TRBD2
v_call: TRBV5-1
j_call: TRBJ2-3
clone_size: .
cdr3_aa: CASSPGDYFTDTQYF
cdr3_nt: TGCGCCAGCAGCCCCGGGGACTACTTCACAGATACGCAGTATTTT

d_call: .
v_call: TRBV2
j_call: TRBJ1-1
clone_size: .
cdr3_aa: CASSDVVFDTEAFF
cdr3_nt: TGTGCCAGCAGTGACGTAGTCTTTGACACTGAAGCTTTCTTT

d_call: .
v_call: TRBV7-2
j_call: TRBJ1-3
clone_size: .
cdr3_aa: CASSLTAGNTIYF
cdr3_nt: TGTGCCAGCAGCTTAACAGCTGGAAACACCATATATTTT

d_call: TRBD1
v_call: TRBV18
j_call: TRBJ2-5
clone_size: .
cdr3_aa: CASNWDRQETQYF
cdr3_nt: TGTGCCAGCAACTGGGACAGGCAAGAGACCCAGTACTTC

d_call: TRBD1
v_call: TRBV2
j_call: TRBJ2-2
clone_size: .
cdr3_aa: CASSETGSTGELFF
cdr3_nt: TGTGCCAGCTCCGAGACAGGGAGCACCGGGGAGCTGTTTTTT

d_call: .
v_call: TRBV21-1
j_call: TRBJ1-5
clone_size: .
cdr3_aa: CASSKLAAASNQPQHF
cdr3_nt: TGTGCCAGCAGCAAGCTCGCGGCAGCTAGCAATCAGCCCCAGCATTTT

d_call: TRBD2
v_call: TRBV14
j_call: TRBJ2-5
clone_size: .
cdr3_aa: CASSPPPGGYQETQYF
cdr3_nt: TGTGCCAGCAGCCCGCCCCCGGGGGGGTACCAAGAGACCCAGTACTTC

d_call: .
v_call: TRBV28
j_call: TRBJ1-2
clone_size: .
cdr3_aa: CASSFRDGYTF
cdr3_nt: TGTGCCAGCAGTTTCAGGGATGGCTACACCTTC

d_call: .
v_call: TRBV27
j_call: TRBJ1-1
clone_size: .
cdr3_aa: CASSRLDGVRTEAFF
cdr3_nt: TGTGCCAGCAGTAGATTGGACGGGGTCCGGACTGAAGCTTTCTTT

d_call: TRBD1
v_call: TRBV6-2/TRBV6-3
j_call: TRBJ1-5
clone_size: once
cdr3_aa: CASRYGQGEGNQPQHF
cdr3_nt: TGTGCCAGCAGATACGGACAGGGGGAAGGCAATCAGCCCCAGCATTTT

d_call: .
v_call: TRBV6-4
j_call: TRBJ2-5
clone_size: .
cdr3_aa: CASSEFGLAQETQYF
cdr3_nt: TGTGCCAGCAGTGAATTTGGGCTAGCGCAAGAGACCCAGTACTTC

d_call: TRBD1
v_call: TRBV6-2/TRBV6-3
j_call: TRBJ1-1
clone_size: .
cdr3_aa: CASSYLGQGVSEAFF
cdr3_nt: TGTGCCAGCAGTTATTTAGGACAGGGAGTATCTGAAGCTTTCTTT

d_call: TRBD2
v_call: TRBV15
j_call: TRBJ2-1
clone_size: .
cdr3_aa: CATSRDLSGGSNEQFF
cdr3_nt: TGTGCCACCAGCAGAGATCTTAGCGGGGGGTCAAATGAGCAGTTCTTC

d_call: .
v_call: TRBV12-2
j_call: TRBJ2-1
clone_size: .
cdr3_aa: CASRLFGTSGGNRSYNEQFF
cdr3_nt: TGTGCAAGTCGCTTATTCGGGACTAGCGGGGGAAACCGGTCCTACAATGAGCAGTTCTTC

d_call: TRBD1
v_call: TRBV7-3
j_call: TRBJ2-5
clone_size: .
cdr3_aa: CASSPQTGAQETQYF
cdr3_nt: TGTGCCAGCAGCCCGCAGACAGGGGCCCAAGAGACCCAGTACTTC

d_call: .
v_call: TRBV5-4
j_call: TRBJ1-3
clone_size: .
cdr3_aa: CASSSPSGAGNTIYF
cdr3_nt: TGTGCCAGCAGCTCCCCGTCGGGGGCTGGAAACACCATATATTTT

d_call: .
v_call: TRBV6-2/TRBV6-3
j_call: TRBJ1-5
clone_size: .
cdr3_aa: CASSSGYVNQPQHF
cdr3_nt: TGTGCCAGCAGTTCAGGGTACGTCAATCAGCCCCAGCATTTT

d_call: .
v_call: TRBV3-1/TRBV3-2
j_call: TRBJ1-2
clone_size: .
cdr3_aa: CASSQDLRNPRYSYTF
cdr3_nt: TGTGCCAGCAGCCAAGATCTCCGTAATCCGAGATATAGCTACACCTTC

d_call: TRBD1
v_call: TRBV9
j_call: TRBJ1-2
clone_size: .
cdr3_aa: CASSVRTGYGYTF
cdr3_nt: TGTGCCAGCAGCGTAAGGACAGGCTATGGCTACACCTTC

d_call: TRBD2
v_call: TRBV6-5
j_call: TRBJ2-1
clone_size: .
cdr3_aa: CASSFPSGSGVAEQFF
cdr3_nt: TGTGCCAGCAGTTTCCCTAGCGGGTCGGGGGTCGCAGAGCAGTTCTTC

d_call: .
v_call: TRBV2
j_call: TRBJ2-3
clone_size: .
cdr3_aa: CASSHNGEWTDTQYF
cdr3_nt: TGTGCCAGCAGTCACAACGGGGAGTGGACAGATACGCAGTATTTT

d_call: .
v_call: TRBV13
j_call: TRBJ2-3
clone_size: .
cdr3_aa: CASSLAGWSTDTQYF
cdr3_nt: TGTGCCAGCAGCTTGGCCGGGTGGAGCACAGATACGCAGTATTTT

d_call: .
v_call: TRBV7-9
j_call: TRBJ1-6
clone_size: .
cdr3_aa: CASSIYGGRDNSPLHF
cdr3_nt: TGTGCCAGTTCTATATATGGAGGGCGTGATAATTCACCCCTCCACTTT

d_call: .
v_call: TRBV7-9
j_call: TRBJ2-3
clone_size: once
cdr3_aa: CASSLDLLSTDTQYF
cdr3_nt: TGTGCCAGCAGCTTAGATCTTCTTAGCACAGATACGCAGTATTTT

d_call: .
v_call: TRBV3-1/TRBV3-2
j_call: TRBJ2-7
clone_size: .
cdr3_aa: CASSQAPVYEQYF
cdr3_nt: TGTGCCAGCAGCCAAGCCCCTGTATACGAGCAGTACTTC

d_call: TRBD2
v_call: TRBV4-2
j_call: TRBJ2-3
clone_size: .
cdr3_aa: CASRPSGSGADTQYF
cdr3_nt: TGTGCCAGCAGACCTAGCGGGAGTGGGGCAGATACGCAGTATTTT

d_call: TRBD1
v_call: TRBV2
j_call: TRBJ1-4
clone_size: .
cdr3_aa: CASTRDRQDEKLFF
cdr3_nt: TGTGCCAGCACTCGGGACAGGCAGGACGAAAAACTGTTTTTT

d_call: .
v_call: TRBV12-3/TRBV12-4
j_call: TRBJ1-2
clone_size: .
cdr3_aa: CASSFRRNYGYTF
cdr3_nt: TGTGCCAGCAGTTTCCGGCGGAACTATGGCTACACCTTC

d_call: .
v_call: TRBV7-9
j_call: TRBJ1-3
clone_size: .
cdr3_aa: CASSFQGTVSGNTIYF
cdr3_nt: TGTGCCAGCAGCTTTCAGGGGACGGTCTCTGGAAACACCATATATTTT

d_call: TRBD1
v_call: TRBV5-4
j_call: TRBJ1-3
clone_size: few
cdr3_aa: CASSRQGKGNTIYF
cdr3_nt: TGTGCCAGCAGCCGACAGGGGAAAGGAAACACCATATATTTT

d_call: .
v_call: TRBV18
j_call: TRBJ2-2
clone_size: .
cdr3_aa: CASSVNGPTNTGELFF
cdr3_nt: TGTGCCAGCTCAGTAAACGGTCCTACGAACACCGGGGAGCTGTTTTTT

d_call: .
v_call: TRBV3-1/TRBV3-2
j_call: TRBJ1-1
clone_size: .
cdr3_aa: CASSQSTAEAFF
cdr3_nt: TGTGCCAGCAGCCAATCGACAGCCGAAGCTTTCTTT

d_call: .
v_call: TRBV27
j_call: TRBJ1-1
clone_size: .
cdr3_aa: CASRRRTDNTEAFF
cdr3_nt: TGTGCCAGCCGTAGAAGAACAGATAACACTGAAGCTTTCTTT

d_call: .
v_call: TRBV2
j_call: TRBJ1-5
clone_size: .
cdr3_aa: CASSEGGSAGQPQHF
cdr3_nt: TGTGCCAGCAGTGAAGGAGGGTCGGCCGGCCAGCCCCAGCATTTT

d_call: .
v_call: TRBV4-1
j_call: TRBJ2-4
clone_size: .
cdr3_aa: CASSQEPRIQYF
cdr3_nt: TGCGCCAGCAGCCAAGAACCGCGCATTCAGTACTTC

d_call: TRBD2
v_call: TRBV10-3
j_call: TRBJ2-3
clone_size: .
cdr3_aa: CAISLSGGGSDTQYF
cdr3_nt: TGTGCCATCAGTCTTAGCGGGGGGGGGTCAGATACGCAGTATTTT

d_call: .
v_call: TRBV15
j_call: TRBJ2-7
clone_size: once
cdr3_aa: CATSRDPLPGEQYF
cdr3_nt: TGTGCCACCAGCAGAGACCCCCTGCCCGGGGAGCAGTACTTC

d_call: .
v_call: TRBV5-4
j_call: TRBJ1-4
clone_size: .
cdr3_aa: CASSSGGATNEKLFF
cdr3_nt: TGTGCCAGCAGCTCTGGGGGGGCAACTAATGAAAAACTGTTTTTT

d_call: .
v_call: TRBV5-1
j_call: TRBJ1-6
clone_size: .
cdr3_aa: CASSLARDSSYNSPLHF
cdr3_nt: TGCGCCAGCAGCTTGGCCCGGGATAGCTCCTATAATTCACCCCTCCACTTT

d_call: .
v_call: TRBV7-9
j_call: TRBJ1-2
clone_size: .
cdr3_aa: CASSLGQVQGYTF
cdr3_nt: TGTGCCAGCAGCTTAGGCCAGGTGCAGGGCTACACCTTC

d_call: .
v_call: TRBV5-1
j_call: TRBJ2-1
clone_size: once
cdr3_aa: CASSRDSYNEQFF
cdr3_nt: TGCGCCAGCAGCCGAGACAGCTACAATGAGCAGTTCTTC

d_call: .
v_call: TRBV24-1
j_call: TRBJ2-1
clone_size: .
cdr3_aa: CATSDFQQGGEQFF
cdr3_nt: TGTGCCACCAGTGATTTCCAACAGGGAGGGGAGCAGTTCTTC

d_call: .
v_call: TRBV16
j_call: TRBJ1-5
clone_size: .
cdr3_aa: CASSQLGVSVPHF
cdr3_nt: TGTGCCAGCAGCCAACTCGGGGTGAGCGTGCCGCATTTT

d_call: .
v_call: TRBV6-6
j_call: TRBJ2-1
clone_size: .
cdr3_aa: CASSPGMGINNEQFF
cdr3_nt: TGTGCCAGCAGCCCCGGGATGGGGATCAACAATGAGCAGTTCTTC